What follows is one TCR beta chain and its context. This entry is derived from a study of blood T cells in healthy people across ages. Each donor was a healthy Caucasian individual from Russia, aged 6 to 90. Every sample gave at least 5.5 micrograms of total RNA when it was extracted. Next came a second PCR, run for about 7 to 12 cycles, which used a sample-barcoded 5' primer along with a J-beta primer mix. No fewer than 2.5 million CDR3-containing paired-end reads came from each sample. In TCRdb, the 5' RACE reads were re-called with MiXCR into one record per CDR3 protein. The table has around 2 million distinct CDR3 sequences, roughly two fifths seen once; the top ten hold 23%. The CDR3 is 15 residues long. Per the germline V gene, CDR1 is MNHEY and CDR2 is SVGAGI. The V and J ends lost 8 bases and 2 bases respectively, with 15 bases between them.

Source material: blood. This TCR was recovered from a human donor in good health. This chain connects TRBV6-5 to TRBJ1-4, with unresolved D. The CDR3 spells CASGQRLPTNEKLFF. The DNA of the CDR3 is TGTGCCAGCGGGCAGAGACTTCCTACTAATGAAAAACTGTTTTTT.